The 24 T cell receptor beta chains listed next were all sequenced from one sample in a study of T cells in Graves' hyperthyroidism and ophthalmopathy. Using RNA transcripts as the source, TCR beta CDR3 regions were amplified. The HTBI primer set served for first-round RT-PCR of the TCR CDR3. Each CDR3 protein is one row after TCRdb ran MiXCR on the multiplex PCR reads. The data show around 190,000 distinct CDR3 sequences, with about a sixth seen just once and 40% to 65% held by the top ten. The material sequenced was blood. These receptors all come from a woman between 45 and 60 years old with Graves' hyperthyroidism.

Many counts were recorded for this clonotype. The chain couples TRBV15 to TRBJ2-7; no firm D call. Trimming pared 0 bases from V and 6 bases from J, leaving 3 bases between. Per the germline V gene, CDR1 is LNHNV and CDR2 is YYDKDF (reference sequence). This CDR3 has 11 residues. CDR3 sequence (DNA): TGTGCCACCAGCAGAGAAACCGAGCAGTACTTC. Translating gives CATSRETEQYF. The full variable domain, rest sourced from reference TRBV15 and TRBJ2-7, is DAMVIQNPRYQVTQFGKPVTLSCSQTLNHNVMYWYQQKSSQAPKLLFHYYDKDFNNEADTPDNFQSRRPNTSFCFLDIRSPGLGDTAMYLCATSRETEQYFGPGTRLTVT.

This clonotype came up many times. V is TRBV20-1 and J is TRBJ2-3; 9 positions agree with TRBD1. The V gene end was trimmed by 2 bases and the J gene end by 3 bases; junction bases not matched to a gene: 3. Per germline, CDR1 DFQATT and CDR2 SNEGSKA (reference sequence). The CDR3 spans 14 residues. The CDR3 bases are TGCAGTGCTAGAAGGGGGACAGGGACAGATACGCAGTATTTT. Its translation: CSARRGTGTDTQYF.

In its sample, this clonotype was seen many times. V gene TRBV2 combines with J gene TRBJ2-7; the D is unclear. Germline V gene lookup returns CDR1 SNHLY and CDR2 FYNNEI. V lost 2 bases to trimming and J lost 3 bases, with 8 bases between them. The CDR3 extends over 13 amino acids. DNA for the CDR3: TGTGCCAGCAGTGAAAATGGCCTCTACGAGCAGTACTTC. Translating it yields CASSENGLYEQYF.

This clonotype has more than one count but fewer than ten. The chain carries TRBV6-1 and TRBJ2-2; TRBD2 agrees at 11 bases. V was pared by 6 bases and J by 0 bases, with 12 bases of the junction left unmatched. CDR1 and CDR2 (germline): MNHNS, SASEGT. The length of the CDR3 is 19 residues. CDR3 DNA sequence: TGTGCCAGCAGCTCCGGGACTAGCGGAAGCCGCACGAACACCGGGGAGCTGTTTTTT. Translation: CASSSGTSGSRTNTGELFF.

This clonotype was picked up many times. The rearrangement joins TRBV7-6 to TRBJ2-2; TRBD2 aligns across 8 bases. After removal of 7 bases from V and 4 bases from J, the junction contained 17 bases not matched to a gene. CDR3 length equals 18 residues. Germline V lookup: CDR1 SGHVS, CDR2 FNYEAQ. CDR3 residues: CASNSQAAGGLGTGELFF. The CDR3 region has the DNA TGTGCCAGCAACTCCCAGGCGGCGGGAGGTCTGGGCACCGGGGAGCTGTTTTTT. Combining the CDR3 with reference TRBV7-6 and TRBJ2-2 gives the whole variable domain GAGVSQSPRYKVTKRGQDVALRCDPISGHVSLYWYRQALGQGPEFLTYFNYEAQQDKSGLPNDRFSAERPEGSISTLTIQRTEQRDSAMYRCASNSQAAGGLGTGELFFGEGSRLTVL.

This clonotype was counted ten times or more. The chain combines TRBV27 with TRBJ2-3, with 13 bases lining up with TRBD2. The germline V gene encodes CDR1 MNHEY and CDR2 SMNVEV (reference sequence). The CDR3 is 17 residues long. The V and J ends lost 1 base and 2 bases, in that order; junction bases with no gene match: 3. Written as DNA, the CDR3 is TGTGCCAGCAGTTTATTGGGACTAGCGGGGTCCACAGATACGCAGTATTTT. Translation: CASSLLGLAGSTDTQYF.

This clonotype came up many times. V gene TRBV15 combines with J gene TRBJ1-4, with 8 bases identical to TRBD1. Germline V gene lookup returns CDR1 LNHNV and CDR2 YYDKDF (reference sequence). The V segment lost 3 bases and the J segment 6 bases; nucleotides outside the gene matches: 6. The length of the CDR3 is 15 residues. The DNA for the CDR3 is TGTGCCACCAGCAGCAGGACAGGGATCGATGAAAAACTGTTTTTT. Protein product: CATSSRTGIDEKLFF.

The chain carries TRBV7-2 and TRBJ1-4; 8 bases are a match to TRBD1. Germline V gene lookup returns CDR1 SGHTA and CDR2 FQGNSA. CDR3 length: 14 amino acids. V shed 5 bases, J shed 5 bases, and the junction held 4 bases outside the gene matches. The CDR3 DNA reads TGTGCCAGCAGCCTACAGGGGGTAAATGAAAAACTGTTTTTT. Protein sequence: CASSLQGVNEKLFF.

In this sample, this clonotype turned up many times. This chain connects TRBV30 to TRBJ1-5; D gene uncertain. Germline V CDR1 and CDR2: GTSNPN, SVGIG (reference sequence). The V and J ends lost 3 bases and 1 base respectively, with 7 bases between them. The CDR3 extends over 13 amino acids. The CDR3 sequence is CAWSRNSNQPQHF. The CDR3 coding sequence is TGTGCCTGGAGCCGAAACAGCAATCAGCCCCAGCATTTT.

The V and J genes are TRBV27 and TRBJ2-1; 13 bases line up with TRBD2. CDR3 length: 14 residues. With V trimmed by 7 bases and J by 8 bases, 5 bases remained unmatched. The germline V gene encodes CDR1 MNHEY and CDR2 SMNVEV (reference sequence). As DNA, the CDR3 is TGTGCCAGCAACGGACTAGCGGGAGAGGATGAGCAGTTCTTC. It codes for CASNGLAGEDEQFF.

This clonotype was observed at least ten times. This rearrangement joins TRBV29-1 to TRBJ1-2; D remains unclear. The CDR3 has 12 residues. Deletions cut 3 bases from V and 4 bases from J, with 9 bases between. Germline CDR1 is SQVTM and CDR2 is ANQGSEA. CDR3 coding DNA: TGCAGCGTTGAGCGGTCGGTCTATGGCTACACCTTC. It encodes CSVERSVYGYTF.

This clonotype was picked up many times. The chain carries TRBV28 and TRBJ1-1; possibly TRBD1 for D (6 bases). The ends were cut back, 5 bases at V and 2 bases at J, with 15 bases in the middle. This CDR3 region has 15 residues. Germline CDR1 and CDR2: MDHEN and SYDVKM. CDR3 in amino acids: CASSEGGRLNTEAFF. For the CDR3, the DNA is TGTGCCAGCAGTGAGGGGGGGAGACTAAACACTGAAGCTTTCTTT.

The table lists this clonotype with many counts. The chain recombines TRBV12-3 or TRBV12-4 with TRBJ2-7, with D possibly being TRBD2 (6 bases). The CDR3 totals 14 residues. V was clipped by 5 bases and J by 3 bases, with 14 bases between them. CDR3 region: CASSARRVHYEQYF. The CDR3 bases are TGTGCCAGCAGTGCCCGGAGGGTACACTACGAGCAGTACTTC.

In its sample, this clonotype was seen many times. This chain uses TRBV6-4 with TRBJ1-2; 11 bases match TRBD1. The junction had 6 bases not matched to a gene; V was cut back by 0 bases and J by 6 bases. CDR1 is MRHNA and CDR2 is SNTAGT in the germline V gene. There are 16 residues in the CDR3. The CDR3 is CASSDSPGQGGNGYTF. The CDR3 nucleotides read TGTGCCAGCAGTGACTCGCCGGGACAGGGGGGGAATGGCTACACCTTC.

This clonotype was observed many times. The V gene is TRBV20-1, the J gene TRBJ2-3; the D is unclear. V lost 4 bases and J 0 bases, leaving 14 bases between the germline ends. Germline CDR1 reads DFQATT; CDR2 reads SNEGSKA (reference sequence). CDR3 length: 15 amino acids. The CDR3 DNA follows: TGCAGTGCTAATAAGGGTGGAATTAGCACAGATACGCAGTATTTT. Translation: CSANKGGISTDTQYF.

This clonotype was seen at least ten times. V usage is TRBV7-8 and J usage is TRBJ2-2; TRBD2 aligns across 11 bases. Trimming took 5 bases from V and 0 from J; bases not matched to a gene: 5. Germline-derived CDR1 and CDR2 are SGHVS and FQNEAQ. The CDR3 runs 17 residues. CDR3 sequence: CASSGRLAGTNTGELFF. The CDR3 region has the DNA TGTGCCAGCAGCGGCAGACTAGCGGGGACGAACACCGGGGAGCTGTTTTTT.

For the CDR3, the DNA is TGCAGTGCTAGTTTAGCGGGAGCGTACAATGAGCAGTTCTTC. Translating gives CSASLAGAYNEQFF. This chain links TRBV20-1 with TRBJ2-1, with 9 bases that match TRBD2. Per germline, CDR1 DFQATT and CDR2 SNEGSKA (reference sequence). Trimming at V came to 3 bases and at J to 4 bases, leaving 4 bases not matched to a gene. The CDR3 runs to 14 residues.

This clonotype was counted ten times or more. The chain recombines TRBV19 with TRBJ2-7; D remains unclear. The ends were cut back, 8 bases at V and 2 bases at J, with 19 bases in the middle. Germline CDR1 LNHDA, CDR2 SQIVND (reference sequence). This CDR3 is built from 15 residues. The CDR3 nucleotides are TGTGCCAGTTCCTTCGGTCGGAGCCCTACCTACGAGCAGTACTTC. It translates to CASSFGRSPTYEQYF. The variable domain in full, completed from reference TRBV19 and TRBJ2-7, reads DGGITQSPKYLFRKEGQNVTLSCEQNLNHDAMYWYRQDPGQGLRLIYYSQIVNDFQKGDIAEGYSVSREKKESFPLTVTSAQKNPTAFYLCASSFGRSPTYEQYFGPGTRLTVT.

This clonotype was found many times. V and J are TRBV28 and TRBJ2-5; 7 bases are a match to TRBD1. Germline lookup yields CDR1 MDHEN and CDR2 SYDVKM. V was clipped by 5 bases and J by 4 bases; unmatched bases: 10. The CDR3 runs 15 residues. The CDR3 bases are TGTGCCAGCAGTAACCCCTGGACAGGCGGAGAGACCCAGTACTTC. Its protein is CASSNPWTGGETQYF.

This clonotype was counted ten times or more. The chain recombines TRBV6-1 with TRBJ2-7, with 7 bases aligning to TRBD1. After removal of 6 bases from V and 3 bases from J, the junction contained 2 bases not matched to a gene. The CDR3 sequence is 12 residues long. Germline CDR1 reads MNHNS; CDR2 reads SASEGT. CDR3 protein: CASRGQHYEQYF. CDR3 sequence (DNA): TGTGCCAGCAGGGGACAGCACTACGAGCAGTACTTC.

This clonotype was seen many times. The V gene is TRBV4-1, the J gene TRBJ2-1; D is possibly TRBD2 (6 bases). Germline assignment: CDR1 MGHRA and CDR2 YSYEKL. This CDR3 spans 16 amino acids. V lost 0 bases and J lost 9, with 18 bases in between. The CDR3 loop is CASSQDGTGARGEQFF. CDR3 DNA: TGCGCCAGCAGCCAAGATGGGACTGGGGCTAGGGGTGAGCAGTTCTTC.

This clonotype came up once. The chain combines TRBV6-1 with TRBJ2-2; 8 bases fit TRBD1. Germline V gives CDR1 MNHNS, CDR2 SASEGT. The CDR3 extends over 16 amino acids. V lost 8 bases and J lost 1; bases outside the gene matches: 9. The CDR3 here is CASQRGQGGNTGELFF. The CDR3 bases are TGTGCCAGCCAGCGCGGACAGGGTGGGAACACCGGGGAGCTGTTTTTT.

This clonotype was seen at least ten times. V and J are TRBV11-2 and TRBJ2-3, with a possible D match to TRBD2 (7 bases). This CDR3 comprises 17 residues. Germline V lookup: CDR1 SGHAT, CDR2 FQNNGV. Trimming left V 5 bases short and J 2 bases short, with 20 bases between. Written as DNA, the CDR3 is TGTGCCAGCAGCCGTCCTAAGGGGGGGGATTTCACAGATACGCAGTATTTT. As protein: CASSRPKGGDFTDTQYF.

This clonotype was seen only a few times. The J gene is TRBJ1-1, the V gene TRBV28; D gene uncertain. In germline, CDR1 is MDHEN, CDR2 SYDVKM. CDR3 length: 15 amino acids. The V end was cut by 1 base, the J end by 1 base, with 10 bases between. CDR3: CASSLYGVANTEAFF. The DNA for the CDR3 is TGTGCCAGCAGTTTATATGGGGTGGCGAACACTGAAGCTTTCTTT.